Listed below are T cell receptor beta chains from one sample, sequenced in a study of shared clonotypes between healthy human individuals. Some clones are missing from TCRdb's copy, which holds only in-frame ones; the method was immunoSEQ multiplex PCR. Of under 2,500,000 clones in the sample, around 95% were seen once. The sample taken for sequencing was naive CD4+ T cells sorted from blood. The receptors were sampled from a man aged 18 to 30 in good health. Both conserved end residues are part of each CDR3. A D gene is named only where the DNA matches it firmly. Size is stated for part of the rows, as once, few or many counts, or as a class when the clone is expanded.

D	length	V	J	size	CDR3	DNA
TRBD1	15	TRBV11-2	TRBJ1-6	NA	CASSFSETGTSPLHF	TGTGCCAGCAGCTTCAGTGAGACAGGGACTTCACCCCTCCACTTT
NA	15	TRBV6-1	TRBJ1-1	NA	CASKTFGLLNTEAFF	TGTGCCAGCAAAACTTTCGGACTCTTGAACACTGAAGCTTTCTTT
NA	15	TRBV2	TRBJ1-2	NA	CASSDVRESAYGYTF	TGTGCCAGCAGTGACGTCAGGGAGTCCGCCTATGGCTACACCTTC
NA	13	TRBV10-3	TRBJ1-1	NA	CAIIEGPNTEAFF	TGTGCCATCATTGAAGGACCCAACACTGAAGCTTTCTTT
NA	14	TRBV18	TRBJ2-2	NA	CASSPPTGTAELFF	TGTGCCAGCTCACCACCGACCGGGACGGCGGAGCTGTTTTTT
NA	18	TRBV21-1	TRBJ2-1	NA	CASSRDRDSPGSYNEQFF	TGTGCCAGCAGCAGGGACAGGGATTCCCCTGGCTCCTACAATGAGCAGTTCTTC
TRBD1	14	TRBV9	TRBJ1-1	once	CASSVTGDFAEAFF	TGTGCCAGCAGCGTTACAGGGGATTTTGCTGAAGCTTTCTTT
NA	14	TRBV5-4	TRBJ2-2	NA	CASSVDRNTGELFF	TGTGCCAGCAGCGTAGACAGGAACACCGGGGAGCTGTTTTTT
NA	16	TRBV10-3	TRBJ1-1	NA	CAIIVPPKQVNTEAFF	TGTGCCATCATAGTGCCGCCGAAACAGGTGAACACTGAAGCTTTCTTT
TRBD1	14	TRBV6-5	TRBJ1-2	once	CASSLGTGKFGYTF	TGTGCCAGCAGTTTAGGGACAGGGAAGTTCGGCTACACCTTC
TRBD1	16	TRBV7-2	TRBJ1-5	NA	CASSLGARGLSQPQHF	TGTGCCAGCAGCTTAGGGGCCAGGGGGTTGTCTCAGCCCCAGCATTTT
NA	14	TRBV28	TRBJ2-7	NA	CASSPGPNSYEQYF	TGTGCCAGCAGCCCGGGACCGAACTCCTACGAGCAGTACTTC
NA	15	TRBV21-1	TRBJ1-1	NA	CASNLDTGANTEAFF	TGTGCCAGCAATTTAGACACAGGGGCGAACACTGAAGCTTTCTTT
TRBD2	14	TRBV30	TRBJ2-1	once	CAWSGTSGYNEQFF	TGTGCCTGGTCCGGGACTAGCGGTTACAATGAGCAGTTCTTC
NA	14	TRBV7-2	TRBJ1-5	NA	CASSLVSSNQPQHF	TGTGCCAGCAGCTTAGTAAGCAGCAATCAGCCCCAGCATTTT
TRBD1	18	TRBV19	TRBJ1-1	NA	CASSIERTGGTPNTEAFF	TGTGCCAGTAGTATAGAGCGGACAGGGGGCACTCCAAACACTGAAGCTTTCTTT
NA	11	TRBV2	TRBJ2-7	NA	CASSPGYEQYF	TGTGCCAGCAGTCCAGGGTACGAGCAGTACTTC
NA	15	TRBV28	TRBJ1-5	NA	CASRQAPFSNQPQHF	TGTGCCAGCCGACAGGCACCTTTCAGCAATCAGCCCCAGCATTTT
NA	15	TRBV21-1	TRBJ2-3	NA	CASSCRDRSTDTQYF	TGTGCCAGCAGCTGTCGGGACAGAAGCACAGATACGCAGTATTTT
TRBD1	15	TRBV18	TRBJ2-5	NA	CASSRSTGEAETQYF	TGTGCCAGCTCACGATCGACAGGGGAAGCAGAGACCCAGTACTTC
TRBD1	15	TRBV7-9	TRBJ1-3	NA	CASSAGGGSGNTIYF	TGTGCCAGCAGCGCAGGGGGCGGCTCTGGAAACACCATATATTTT
NA	18	TRBV5-1	TRBJ2-1	NA	CASSLGVDGKVSYNEQFF	TGCGCCAGCAGCTTGGGGGTAGATGGGAAGGTTTCCTACAATGAGCAGTTCTTC
TRBD1	15	TRBV18	TRBJ1-1	few	CASSPGTGENTEAFF	TGTGCCAGCTCACCAGGGACAGGGGAGAACACTGAAGCTTTCTTT
NA	13	TRBV4-3	TRBJ1-2	NA	CASSQGTGYGYTF	TGCGCCAGCAGCCAAGGGACGGGTTATGGCTACACCTTC
NA	11	TRBV2	TRBJ2-7	NA	CASRQFYEQYF	TGTGCCAGCAGACAGTTCTACGAGCAGTACTTC
NA	12	TRBV6-5	TRBJ2-2	NA	CASRKDTGELFF	TGTGCCAGCAGAAAGGACACCGGGGAGCTGTTTTTT
NA	14	TRBV18	TRBJ1-1	NA	CASSPRGVGGEAFF	TGTGCCAGCTCTCCCCGGGGGGTCGGAGGGGAAGCTTTCTTT